This T cell receptor beta chain appears in the sequencing data of a study of blood T cell repertoires in COVID-19. Study background: Samples came from the United States, Italy and Spain, spanning acute and convalescent COVID-19. T cells, B-cell-depleted T cells, or PBMCs supplied cDNA or gDNA.

Per the authors' pipeline: Researchers report that nucleated cell counts were estimated from reference gene primer amplification. Sequencing used immunoSEQ multiplex PCR; TCRdb keeps in-frame clones, though not all of them. That table supplies the V and J calls and clone size; D and trimming were determined from the DNA. Found here are about 140,000 clones, roughly 80% of them singletons; the top ten hold about 6.4%. The CDR3 contains 13 residues. Trimming pared 1 base from V and 1 base from J, leaving 4 bases between. Germline V lookup: CDR1 KGHSH, CDR2 LQKENI. The sample was peripheral blood. This TCR was recovered from a human donor in a cohort sampled during active COVID-19. The chain is built from TRBV18 and TRBJ1-1; no clear D. The CDR3 is CASSPRENTEAFF. The CDR3 region has the DNA TGTGCCAGCTCACCACGCGAGAACACTGAAGCTTTCTTT.